The rows below give T cell receptor beta chains drawn from one sample of a study of CD8+ T cells in alopecia areata. The repertoire was sequenced with immunoSEQ multiplex PCR; TCRdb's copy has only in-frame clones and lacks some. The table includes about 150,000 clones, approximately 65% detected once. The sequencing sample was made of CD8+ T cells sorted from blood. The receptors shown here come from a human donor in good health. Each CDR3 is given with its conserved first and last residue. D genes are given only for firm matches. Clone size is shown for a subset of rows, as once, few, many or a class of expanded clone.

CDR3	DNA	D	J	size	V
CSAGDRLSYEQYF	TGCAGCGCTGGGGACAGGCTGTCCTACGAGCAGTACTTC	TRBD1	TRBJ2-7	.	TRBV29-1
CASSFIAREDEQYF	TGCGCCAGCAGCTTTATTGCGCGGGAGGACGAGCAGTACTTC	TRBD2	TRBJ2-7	.	TRBV5-1
CAWSEASGSDTQYF	TGTGCCTGGAGTGAGGCTAGCGGGTCAGATACGCAGTATTTT	TRBD2	TRBJ2-3	few	TRBV30
CASSEQAPGNYGYTF	TGTGCCAGCAGCGAACAGGCACCCGGGAACTATGGCTACACCTTC	.	TRBJ1-2	.	TRBV9
CSVEGLQRGAYNEQFF	TGCAGCGTTGAAGGTCTACAGCGAGGGGCCTACAATGAGCAGTTCTTC	.	TRBJ2-1	.	TRBV29-1
CASSHPGGEQFF	TGCGCCAGCAGCCATCCCGGGGGGGAGCAGTTCTTC	TRBD2	TRBJ2-1	.	TRBV4-1
CASSARTQSNQPQHF	TGTGCCAGCAGTGCCCGGACCCAGAGCAATCAGCCCCAGCATTTT	.	TRBJ1-5	.	TRBV6-5
CASSVGGTSRNYEQYF	TGTGCCAGCAGCGTAGGTGGGACTAGCCGAAACTACGAGCAGTACTTC	TRBD2	TRBJ2-7	.	TRBV9
CASQPSGQGGNNEQFF	TGCGCCAGCCAGCCAAGCGGACAGGGCGGGAACAATGAGCAGTTCTTC	TRBD1	TRBJ2-1	.	TRBV4-1
CASSEALGVKEKLFF	TGTGCCAGCAGTGAAGCGCTCGGCGTCAAGGAAAAACTGTTTTTT	.	TRBJ1-4	.	TRBV6-1
CASSELAGAADTQYF	TGCGCCAGCAGCGAACTAGCGGGAGCAGCAGATACGCAGTATTTT	TRBD2	TRBJ2-3	.	TRBV5-1
CASGASLSYEQYF	TGTGCCAGTGGGGCTAGCTTGTCCTACGAGCAGTACTTC	.	TRBJ2-7	.	TRBV28
CASSLAGGLVETQYF	TGTGCCAGCAGCTTGGCCGGGGGACTAGTAGAGACCCAGTACTTC	TRBD2	TRBJ2-5	.	TRBV5-6
CASSPGQTSGSGTGELFF	TGTGCCAGCAGTCCAGGGCAGACTAGCGGGAGTGGTACCGGGGAGCTGTTTTTT	TRBD2	TRBJ2-2	few	TRBV28
CASAQAASYEQYF	TGCGCCAGCGCTCAGGCGGCATCCTACGAGCAGTACTTC	.	TRBJ2-7	.	TRBV5-1
CSVVESSYEQYF	TGCAGCGTTGTTGAGAGCTCCTACGAGCAGTACTTC	.	TRBJ2-7	.	TRBV29-1
CASSLGDRGYEQYF	TGTGCCAGCAGCTTGGGTGACAGGGGCTACGAGCAGTACTTC	TRBD1	TRBJ2-7	.	TRBV5-6
CASSAGTVFEQYF	TGTGCCAGCAGCGCAGGGACAGTCTTCGAGCAGTACTTC	TRBD1	TRBJ2-7	.	TRBV9
CASSFSPPYYEQYF	TGTGCCAGCAGCTTTTCGCCTCCTTACTACGAGCAGTACTTC	.	TRBJ2-7	.	TRBV5-6
CASSPQPGPGLNEQYF	TGTGCCAGCAGCCCACAGCCGGGACCCGGCCTTAACGAGCAGTACTTC	.	TRBJ2-7	.	TRBV27
CASSRLAGDSYNEQFF	TGTGCCAGCAGTCGACTAGCGGGAGACTCCTACAATGAGCAGTTCTTC	TRBD2	TRBJ2-1	once	TRBV28
CASSQDDRSPRTDTQYF	TGTGCCAGCAGCCAAGATGACAGATCGCCTCGCACAGATACGCAGTATTTT	.	TRBJ2-3	once	TRBV14